What follows is one TCR beta chain and its context. This specimen belongs to a study of blood T cell repertoires in COVID-19. Study overall: PBMCs, B-cell-depleted T cells, or T cells were the source of the cDNA or gDNA that made up the material.

Using immunoSEQ multiplex PCR, the repertoire was profiled, and TCRdb retains in-frame clones only, with some absent. The profile shows around 290,000 clones, about 89% of them singletons. The V gene's germline CDR1 is MDHEN and CDR2 SYDVKM. The junction had 8 bases not matched to a gene; V was cut back by 6 bases and J by 1 base. The CDR3 sequence is 16 residues long. The chain uses TRBV28 and TRBJ1-1, with TRBD1 matching over 10 bases. The receptor's source is a woman between 45 and 60 years old who had recovered from COVID-19. The sample taken for sequencing was peripheral blood. CDR3 in DNA: TGTGCCAGCAGAGTGACAGGGGGCGCAGGGAACACTGAAGCTTTCTTT. Protein sequence: CASRVTGGAGNTEAFF. The variable domain in full, with the rest retrieved from reference TRBV28 and TRBJ1-1, is DVKVTQSSRYLVKRTGEKVFLECVQDMDHENMFWYRQDPGLGLRLIYFSYDVKMKEKGDIPEGYSVSREKKERFSLILESASTNQTSMYLCASRVTGGAGNTEAFFGQGTRLTVV.